These T cell receptor beta chains were read from a single sample in a study of blood T cell repertoires in COVID-19. Clones were read by immunoSEQ multiplex PCR, and TCRdb kept only the in-frame ones, dropping some. The data show approximately 81,000 clones, 75% to 90% seen once. Sequenced sample: peripheral blood. These TCRs come from a man in his 70s with active or convalescent COVID-19. Each CDR3 is given with its conserved first and last residue. The D gene is left open where the match is weak. The size entry is marked missing in some rows and otherwise reads once, few, many or a size class.

D,J,size,V,CDR3,DNA
TRBD1,TRBJ1-1,.,TRBV5-4,CASSLWTGGVGTEAFF,TGTGCCAGCAGCTTGTGGACAGGGGGCGTGGGCACTGAAGCTTTCTTT
TRBD1,TRBJ2-1,.,TRBV6-5,CASSPGGNSYNEQFF,TGTGCCAGCAGTCCAGGGGGAAACTCCTACAATGAGCAGTTCTTC
TRBD2,TRBJ2-3,.,TRBV2,CASVASGKDTQYF,TGTGCCAGCGTCGCTAGCGGGAAAGATACGCAGTATTTT
TRBD1,TRBJ1-2,.,TRBV7-8,CASSNRGTGYTF,TGTGCCAGCAGCAACAGGGGGACTGGCTACACCTTC
TRBD2,TRBJ2-1,.,TRBV6-4,CASSPLAGGRTEQFF,TGTGCCAGCAGTCCTCTAGCGGGGGGCCGGACTGAGCAGTTCTTC
.,TRBJ1-5,.,TRBV2,CASTSEGAQPQHF,TGTGCCAGCACCTCGGAAGGGGCCCAGCCCCAGCATTTT
TRBD1,TRBJ1-3,.,TRBV3-1/TRBV3-2,CASSQGGTGIYSGNTIYF,TGTGCCAGCAGCCAAGGTGGGACAGGGATATACTCTGGAAACACCATATATTTT
TRBD1,TRBJ2-4,.,TRBV5-4,CASSHDRGAKNIQYF,TGTGCCAGCAGCCACGACAGGGGCGCCAAAAACATTCAGTACTTC
.,TRBJ1-1,.,TRBV29-1,CSVEDYRMNTEAFF,TGCAGCGTTGAAGACTACAGGATGAACACTGAAGCTTTCTTT
TRBD1,TRBJ1-6,.,TRBV6-1,CASSGTGQGSSSYNSPLHF,TGTGCCAGCAGTGGCACTGGACAGGGGTCGAGCTCCTATAATTCACCCCTCCACTTT
TRBD1,TRBJ1-5,.,TRBV19,CASSSGTGIDQPQHF,TGTGCCAGTAGTTCCGGGACAGGGATCGATCAGCCCCAGCATTTT
TRBD1,TRBJ1-1,.,TRBV19,CASNSRGSPEAFF,TGTGCCAGTAACTCCAGGGGGAGTCCTGAAGCTTTCTTT
TRBD1,TRBJ1-1,.,TRBV10-3,CAISEGQGPNTEAFF,TGTGCCATCAGCGAGGGACAGGGGCCGAACACTGAAGCTTTCTTT
TRBD1,TRBJ1-2,.,TRBV4-2,CASSPGQGAGYGYTF,TGTGCCAGCAGCCCCGGACAGGGGGCAGGCTATGGCTACACCTTC
TRBD1,TRBJ1-2,.,TRBV9,CASSSRDSDYGYTF,TGTGCCAGCAGCTCCCGGGACAGCGATTATGGCTACACCTTC
TRBD1,TRBJ2-1,.,TRBV9,CASSALTGGAYNEQFF,TGTGCCAGCAGCGCGTTAACAGGGGGCGCCTACAATGAGCAGTTCTTC
.,TRBJ2-1,.,TRBV5-8,CASSLDRVEQFF,TGTGCCAGCAGCTTGGACCGGGTCGAACAGTTCTTC
.,TRBJ2-1,.,TRBV27,CASSQGLYYNEQFF,TGTGCCAGCAGCCAGGGTCTATATTACAATGAGCAGTTCTTC
TRBD1,TRBJ1-2,.,TRBV6-2/TRBV6-3,CASSKLGQGINGYTF,TGTGCCAGCAGTAAGTTGGGACAGGGAATTAATGGCTACACCTTC
.,TRBJ1-1,.,TRBV20-1,CSATQGSEAFF,TGCAGTGCGACCCAGGGATCTGAAGCTTTCTTT
TRBD1,TRBJ1-1,.,TRBV9,CASSVDGQGNTEAFF,TGTGCCAGCAGCGTAGATGGACAGGGGAACACTGAAGCTTTCTTT
.,TRBJ2-3,once,TRBV11-3,CASSPLGRTTDTQYF,TGTGCCAGCAGCCCCCTCGGGAGAACCACAGATACGCAGTATTTT
TRBD1,TRBJ1-6,.,TRBV14,CASSHTGGSYNSPLHF,TGTGCCAGCAGCCATACAGGGGGCTCCTATAATTCACCCCTCCACTTT
TRBD1,TRBJ1-1,.,TRBV5-1,CASRPGQLMNTEAFF,TGCGCCAGCAGACCGGGACAGCTCATGAACACTGAAGCTTTCTTT
TRBD1,TRBJ2-7,.,TRBV25-1,CASSEYPGGEQYF,TGTGCCAGCAGTGAATACCCAGGGGGCGAGCAGTACTTC